This entry is about one T cell receptor (beta chain). No cognate antigen has been identified for it. No much larger clone exists at a distance of one base, and base qualities are not known. This sample's treatment or condition label indicates: in vitro stimulation with specific CMV peptide epitopes to enrich CMV-specific T cells. These data belong to a study of T cell repertoires in cytomegalovirus infection (dated by TCRdb to 2018 to 2020). Notes on the research overall: Alongside well-studied HLA-B-restricted epitopes, the peptide stimulations were aimed at recently identified HLA-C-restricted CMV epitopes, whose presentation resists viral immunomodulation. Because public TCR beta signatures pointed to carriage of CMV infection together with the matching HLA type, the HLA type of each donor mattered for the analysis. General study outcomes and caveats: The ex vivo response was dominated by HLA-C-restricted CMV-specific TCR beta clonotypes, which also provided the single most frequent clonotype in two of eight donors. In both this cohort and an independent cohort of approximately 350 donors, the cumulative frequency of public TCR beta family members distinguished carriers of CMV infection plus the relevant HLA type.

For sequencing, an Illumina HiSeq 1500 was employed. TCRdb reran the public reads through fastp at Q25 and MiXCR, keeping productive beta chains. Entries are consolidated by CDR3 protein sequence, retaining the most common genes and DNA. The sample profile shows roughly 180,000 distinct CDR3 sequences; roughly a fifth of them were found once. The top ten clones comprise roughly 25% of the sample. The specimen was CD8+ T cells from cultured PBMCs, collected from culture after CMV antigen stimulation. This receptor was identified in a human donor in good health (CMV status not recorded). Some clones in this sample may be carry-over from other donors' samples.

The nucleotides are TGTGCCAGCAGCCAAGTAAGGGAAACCACCGGGGAGCTGTTTTTT. Its product reads: CASSQVRETTGELFF. The sequence is built from TRBV4-2 and TRBJ2-2, with the D gene not clear enough to name. The CDR3 goes from the cysteine to the phenylalanine over 15 residues. Only the CDR3 part of the read is kept: 45 bases, read in frame from the first base. CDR1 and CDR2 are drawn from the germline V gene: LGHNA, YNFKEQ. Trimming costs V 1 base and J 4 bases, and their ends lie 10 bases apart.